This T cell receptor (beta chain) was recorded in a study of T-cell memory formation after mild COVID-19. Study background: In these data, TCR clusters were largely donor specific.

Study-level findings and limits: Contracting clones localized mainly to CM and EM when CD4+ and mainly to EMRA when CD8+.

V lost 2 bases and J 3 bases, leaving 14 bases between the germline ends. The length of the CDR3 is 15 residues. Germline CDR1 and CDR2: SGDLS and YYNGEE. A word on this clonotype: Antigen specificity is unknown.

It was 5'RACE with constant-segment primers that produced the TCR alpha and TCR beta cDNA libraries, which carried sample barcodes and UMIs. A single record per CDR3 protein comes from TCRdb applying MiXCR to the 5' RACE reads. The data hold about 420,000 distinct CDR3 sequences, with 20% to 30% observed a single time. Sequencing was performed on PBMCs or a T cell subset sorted from them (not recorded which). This chain joins TRBV9 and TRBJ1-2, with D possibly matching TRBD1 (5 bases). The clonotype comes from an adult woman who had mild COVID-19 (a few samples of this study predate the infection). Cell type and time point are not known. CDR3 in amino acids: CASSVRPGTYYGYTF. DNA for the CDR3: TGTGCCAGCAGCGTTCGGCCAGGGACTTACTATGGCTACACCTTC.